One and the same sample provided the 31 T cell receptor beta chains below, sequenced in a study of blood T cell repertoires in COVID-19. Generated by immunoSEQ multiplex PCR, the TCRdb table keeps only in-frame clones and is missing some. The table shows 29,000 or so clones, with approximately 80% occurring only once. The sequenced sample consisted of peripheral blood. These receptors were collected from a woman in her seventies with acute or convalescent COVID-19.

The chain has TRBV2 and TRBJ2-3, with 8 nucleotides matching TRBD1. Germline loops: CDR1 SNHLY, CDR2 FYNNEI. CDR3 length: 18 amino acids. With 6 bases clipped from V and 0 bases from J, the junction kept 14 bases outside the gene matches. The CDR3 protein is CASSRTGTRQYSTDTQYF. In nucleotides, the CDR3 is TGTGCCAGCAGCCGGACAGGGACGAGACAATATAGCACAGATACGCAGTATTTT.

This sequence joins TRBV9 and TRBJ2-5, with D hard to call. Trimming took off 0 bases at V and 2 bases at J, with 11 bases between the two ends. CDR1 and CDR2 (germline): SGDLS, YYNGEE. The CDR3 runs to 15 residues. CDR3: CASSVAITLQETQYF. As DNA, the CDR3 is TGTGCCAGCAGCGTAGCTATCACCTTGCAAGAGACCCAGTACTTC.

This sequence joins TRBV9 and TRBJ2-5; 9 bases match TRBD2. Per germline, CDR1 SGDLS and CDR2 YYNGEE. V lost 0 bases and J lost 5; bases outside the gene matches: 5. The CDR3 extends over 15 amino acids. The DNA for the CDR3 is TGTGCCAGCAGCGTAGACGCGGGGGGGTTCGAGACCCAGTACTTC. It specifies CASSVDAGGFETQYF. Variable domain in full (rest from reference TRBV9 and TRBJ2-5): DSGVTQTPKHLITATGQRVTLRCSPRSGDLSVYWYQQSLDQGLQFLIQYYNGEERAKGNILERFSAQQFPDLHSELNLSSLELGDSALYFCASSVDAGGFETQYFGPGTRLLVL.

This clone was detected only a few times. The chain combines TRBV15 with TRBJ2-7; TRBD1 matches at 7 bases. The CDR3 extends over 16 amino acids. In germline, CDR1 is LNHNV, CDR2 YYDKDF (reference sequence). Trimming removed 0 bases from V and 4 bases from J; junction bases left unmatched: 9. DNA of the CDR3: TGTGCCACCAGCAGAGATCTACAGACAGGGAAGTACGAGCAGTACTTC. The encoded protein is CATSRDLQTGKYEQYF.

The chain joins TRBV5-4 to TRBJ2-5; TRBD2 matches at 8 bases. CDR1 and CDR2 from the germline V gene are SGHNT and YYREEE (reference sequence). Trimming at V came to 1 base and at J to 4 bases, leaving 6 bases not matched to a gene. This CDR3 has 15 residues. For the CDR3, the DNA is TGTGCCAGCAGCTTGCCAGCGGGAGAGGGAGAGACCCAGTACTTC. Translating gives CASSLPAGEGETQYF.

The rearrangement joins TRBV18 to TRBJ1-5; D unresolved. Germline CDR1 reads KGHSH; CDR2 reads LQKENI. This CDR3 is built from 16 residues. V was clipped by 1 base and J by 4 bases, with 14 bases between them. CDR3 DNA: TGTGCCAGCTCACCACTAGCGGGGATTGGGAATCAGCCCCAGCATTTT. This codes for CASSPLAGIGNQPQHF.

The chain couples TRBV5-5 to TRBJ1-3; 8 bases agree with TRBD1. The V and J ends lost 4 bases and 4 bases, in that order; junction bases with no gene match: 13. In germline, CDR1 is SGHKS, CDR2 YYEKEE (reference sequence). The CDR3 runs 17 residues. CDR3 in DNA: TGTGCCAGCAGCATATTCTATGGACAGGGCGGGGGAAACACCATATATTTT. Its protein product is CASSIFYGQGGGNTIYF.

Comment on this clone: This CDR3 is also generated by other DNA sequences in the sample. V and J are TRBV27 and TRBJ1-1; weak D call: TRBD1 (5 bases). The V end was cut by 6 bases, the J end by 0 bases, with 11 bases between. CDR3 length equals 14 residues. CDR1 is MNHEY, CDR2 SMNVEV, per germline (reference sequence). The DNA of the CDR3 is TGTGCCAGCAGGCGCGGACATTTGAACACTGAAGCTTTCTTT. Residues: CASRRGHLNTEAFF.

CDR3: CASSFRGQNTEAFF. DNA of the CDR3: TGTGCCAGCAGCTTTAGAGGACAGAACACTGAAGCTTTCTTT. V gene TRBV13 combines with J gene TRBJ1-1; D might be TRBD1 (5 bases). V lost 3 bases, J lost 1 base, and 9 bases lay in between. The CDR3 extends over 14 amino acids. Germline V CDR1 and CDR2: PRHDT, FYEKMQ (reference sequence).

This sequence joins TRBV27 and TRBJ1-5; D perhaps matches TRBD1 (5 bases). Germline V gene lookup returns CDR1 MNHEY and CDR2 SMNVEV (reference sequence). The CDR3 has 12 residues. V was cut by 5 bases and J by 7 bases, with 9 bases left in between. CDR3 sequence: CASSHRGQPQHF. The CDR3 DNA is TGTGCCAGCAGTCACCGGGGGCAGCCCCAGCATTTT.

This rearrangement joins TRBV15 to TRBJ1-5, with D unresolved. The CDR3 consists of 13 residues. V lost 8 bases and J 4 bases, leaving 12 bases between the germline ends. Germline V gene data show CDR1 as LNHNV and CDR2 as YYDKDF (reference sequence). CDR3 sequence (DNA): TGTGCCACCGCTGGCCATCAGAATCAGCCCCAGCATTTT. Translated, it gives CATAGHQNQPQHF. Variable domain in full (rest from reference TRBV15 and TRBJ1-5): DAMVIQNPRYQVTQFGKPVTLSCSQTLNHNVMYWYQQKSSQAPKLLFHYYDKDFNNEADTPDNFQSRRPNTSFCFLDIRSPGLGDTAMYLCATAGHQNQPQHFGDGTRLSIL.

The genes are TRBV28 and TRBJ1-2, with 7 bases aligning to TRBD1. Germline V gene sequence: CDR1 MDHEN, CDR2 SYDVKM. Unmatched junction bases numbered 7, after V lost 7 bases and J lost 5 bases. There are 13 residues in the CDR3. This chain's CDR3 is CASTPTGTYGYTF. As DNA, the CDR3 is TGTGCCAGCACCCCGACAGGGACTTATGGCTACACCTTC.

The gene calls are TRBV10-3 and TRBJ2-1; 9 bases match TRBD2. CDR3 length equals 17 residues. The V gene's germline CDR1 is ENHRY and CDR2 SYGVKD. Trimming at V came to 2 bases and at J to 7 bases, leaving 12 bases not matched to a gene. The CDR3 sequence is CAISELKVAGGPNEQFF. Written as DNA, the CDR3 is TGTGCCATCAGTGAGCTCAAGGTCGCGGGAGGGCCGAATGAGCAGTTCTTC.

The chain recombines TRBV28 with TRBJ2-6, with TRBD1 as a possible D gene (6 bases). The CDR3 contains 16 residues. V lost 3 bases and J 4 bases, leaving 13 bases between the germline ends. The germline CDR1 and CDR2 sequences are MDHEN and SYDVKM. CDR3 loop: CASSFYRDLGANVLTF. The CDR3 DNA sequence: TGTGCCAGCAGTTTTTACAGGGATCTCGGGGCCAACGTCCTGACTTTC.

The chain joins TRBV7-3 to TRBJ2-7; 9 bases map to TRBD1. Germline V gene sequence: CDR1 SGHTA, CDR2 FQGTGA. Germline trimming cut 1 base from V and 4 bases from J; bases unmatched to any gene: 5. This CDR3 has 15 amino acids. The CDR3 region is CASSLKGQGSYEQYF. CDR3 coding DNA: TGTGCCAGCAGCTTAAAGGGACAGGGATCTTACGAGCAGTACTTC.

This chain links TRBV9 with TRBJ2-1, with 8 bases identical to TRBD1. J gave up 7 bases and V 4 bases, and 7 bases lay outside the gene matches. The length of the CDR3 is 14 residues. Germline V lookup: CDR1 SGDLS, CDR2 YYNGEE. This chain's CDR3 is CASSFRGQGNEQFF. CDR3 coding DNA: TGTGCCAGCAGCTTCAGGGGGCAGGGTAATGAGCAGTTCTTC.

This sequence joins TRBV24-1 and TRBJ1-2; 9 bases are shared with TRBD1. Per the germline V gene, CDR1 is KGHDR and CDR2 is SFDVKD. V shed 9 bases and J 8 bases; nucleotides not matched to a gene: 15. The CDR3 runs 15 residues. The CDR3 nucleotides are TGTGCCACCTCCCCTCCCGGGACAGGGATCAAGGGCTACACCTTC. This encodes CATSPPGTGIKGYTF.

This clone came up a few times. The chain is built from TRBV7-2 and TRBJ1-1; unclear D gene. Germline CDR1 reads SGHTA; CDR2 reads FQGNSA. The CDR3 consists of 16 residues. With 1 base removed from V and 7 bases from J, the gap between germline ends came to 19 bases. The CDR3 nucleotides read TGTGCCAGCAGCTTAGTAAAGGTTGCGGCCCTGGGTGAAGCTTTCTTT. It encodes CASSLVKVAALGEAFF.

The V call is TRBV2, the J call TRBJ2-1; 9 nucleotides line up with TRBD2. V lost 2 bases, J lost 7 bases, and 6 bases stayed unmatched. Germline V lookup: CDR1 SNHLY, CDR2 FYNNEI. The CDR3 length is 15 residues. CDR3 in DNA: TGTGCCAGCAGTGAAAGAGGGACTAGCATGAATGAGCAGTTCTTC. It translates to CASSERGTSMNEQFF.

The chain couples TRBV5-6 to TRBJ2-7; TRBD1 matches at 7 bases. In germline, CDR1 is SGHDT, CDR2 YYEEEE. After removal of 4 bases from V and 12 bases from J, the junction contained 13 bases not matched to a gene. The CDR3 has 13 amino acids. The CDR3 nucleotides read TGTGCCAGCAGCACCGGACAGGTTAGGGGAGCGTACTTC. As protein: CASSTGQVRGAYF.

This clone was recorded once. The chain is built from TRBV12-3 or TRBV12-4 and TRBJ2-7; a weak D match, TRBD1 (6 bases). Trimming pared 1 base from V and 3 bases from J, leaving 7 bases between. The CDR3 is made up of 13 amino acids. The CDR3 region is CASSLGTDYEQYF. The CDR3 DNA sequence: TGTGCCAGCAGTTTAGGGACAGACTACGAGCAGTACTTC.

The V gene is TRBV6-2 or TRBV6-3, the J gene TRBJ2-5, with 11 bases identical to TRBD2. The V and J ends lost 5 bases and 7 bases, in that order; junction bases with no gene match: 6. Germline CDR1 and CDR2: MNHEY and SVGEGT. The CDR3 runs to 14 residues. The CDR3 sequence: CASSLTSGVWTQYF. CDR3 DNA: TGTGCCAGCAGTCTGACTAGCGGGGTGTGGACCCAGTACTTC.

This clone was seen a few times. The V call is TRBV18, the J call TRBJ2-1, with TRBD2 matching 7 bases. Germline V lookup: CDR1 KGHSH, CDR2 LQKENI. The CDR3 sequence is 16 residues long. V lost 4 bases, J lost 7 bases, and 13 bases stayed unmatched. The CDR3 DNA follows: TGTGCCAGCTCACGCGGGGGTTCGGGAGGATTTAATGAGCAGTTCTTC. Its protein product is CASSRGGSGGFNEQFF.

The rearrangement joins TRBV28 to TRBJ1-3; 9 bases are a match to TRBD1. Germline V gene data show CDR1 as MDHEN and CDR2 as SYDVKM. The V segment lost 0 bases and the J segment 0 bases; nucleotides outside the gene matches: 3. This CDR3 region has 17 residues. In nucleotides, the CDR3 is TGTGCCAGCAGTTTATGGACAGGGGGGAGCTCTGGAAACACCATATATTTT. As protein: CASSLWTGGSSGNTIYF.

V and J are TRBV7-9 and TRBJ2-1; D is undetermined. The CDR3 loop spans 10 amino acids. The germline V gene has CDR1 SEHNR and CDR2 FQNEAQ (reference sequence). Trimming removed 8 bases from V and 9 bases from J, with 8 bases in between. CDR3 in amino acids: CASEIGEQFF. The CDR3 nucleotides are TGTGCCAGCGAGATCGGTGAGCAGTTCTTC.

Concerning this clone: One end of the junction does not line up with germline, which may come from a read error. The chain is built from TRBV7-7 and TRBJ2-5; TRBD1 might be the D (6 bases). Germline CDR1 SSHAT, CDR2 FNYEAQ (reference sequence). This CDR3 region has 15 residues. CDR3 DNA sequence: TGTGCTAGCAGCTTGGTAGTAGGGGGCCAAGAGACCCAGTACTTC. Translation gives CASSLVVGGQETQYF.

V gene TRBV5-5 combines with J gene TRBJ2-1; maybe TRBD2 (5 bases). Trimming cost V 0 bases and J 7 bases, with 17 bases left between them. This CDR3 region has 16 residues. Germline V gene data show CDR1 as SGHKS and CDR2 as YYEKEE (reference sequence). CDR3 in amino acids: CASSLVVSEGRNEQFF. The CDR3 DNA sequence: TGTGCCAGCAGCTTGGTGGTATCCGAGGGTCGGAATGAGCAGTTCTTC.

The chain is built from TRBV6-1 and TRBJ2-5; 12 nucleotides match TRBD2. CDR1 MNHNS and CDR2 SASEGT come from the germline V gene. This CDR3 contains 16 residues. Trimming at V came to 4 bases and at J to 3 bases, leaving 6 bases not matched to a gene. The CDR3 DNA reads as TGTGCCAGCAGTGGGGCGACTAGCGGGGGCAAAGAGACCCAGTACTTC. Protein product: CASSGATSGGKETQYF.

The J gene is TRBJ1-1, the V gene TRBV6-5, with 7 nucleotides matching TRBD1. Germline trimming cut 6 bases from V and 3 bases from J; bases unmatched to any gene: 4. Germline V gene sequence: CDR1 MNHEY, CDR2 SVGAGI. This CDR3 spans 13 amino acids. The DNA for the CDR3 is TGTGCCAGCAGGGGGGGACAGTACACTGAAGCTTTCTTT. Translating it yields CASRGGQYTEAFF.

J is TRBJ2-2 and V is TRBV4-3, with D possibly matching TRBD1 (6 bases). V was trimmed by 0 bases and J by 6 bases, leaving 11 bases between them. This CDR3 is built from 15 residues. Germline V gene lookup returns CDR1 LGHNA and CDR2 YSLEER. CDR3: CASSQDTGWSGELFF. The CDR3 nucleotides are TGCGCCAGCAGCCAAGATACAGGGTGGTCCGGGGAGCTGTTTTTT.

This chain joins TRBV5-1 and TRBJ2-1; 10 nucleotides align to TRBD2. The trim removed 0 bases at V and 6 bases at J, leaving 6 bases unmatched. Germline loops: CDR1 SGHRS, CDR2 YFSETQ. The CDR3 extends over 16 amino acids. The CDR3 nucleotides are TGCGCCAGCAGCTTGGCATTAGCGGGAGGCGGCAATGAGCAGTTCTTC. It translates to CASSLALAGGGNEQFF.